The 28 T cell receptor beta chains in this list originate from one sample, sequenced in a study of shared clonotypes between healthy human individuals (dated by TCRdb to 2018 to 2021). Library preparation used the immunoSEQ multiplex PCR assay. TCRdb limited this immuneACCESS table to in-frame rearrangements with V and J called. A share of clones is missing; checked studies link under half to unresolved V genes, and the rest is unexplained. This sample comprises approximately 1,000,000 clones, roughly 77% of them detected only once. The ten top clones hold 0.85% to 1% of the sample. Specimen: memory CD4+ T cells from PBMCs. Read against the paper, the sample's cell subset or site label means: CD45RA-negative fraction. Receptors originate from a man aged 18 to 29 in good health. Some clones in this sample may be carry-over from other donors' samples.

This clone has only one observation. The chain combines TRBV7-8 with TRBJ1-2, with D perhaps matching TRBD1 (6 bases). There are 14 residues in the CDR3. With 5 bases removed from V and 7 bases from J, the gap between germline ends came to 17 bases. Per germline, CDR1 SGHVS and CDR2 FQNEAQ. CDR3 amino acids: CASSPRRGAGGYTF. The CDR3, as DNA: TGTGCCAGCAGCCCGAGACGGGGGGCGGGTGGCTACACCTTC.

The CDR3 DNA is TGTGCCAGTAGTCCTACGGGGACAGGGGGGGGACAGCCCCAGCATTTT. It is translated as CASSPTGTGGGQPQHF. The rearrangement joins TRBV19 to TRBJ1-5, with 11 bases matching TRBD1. The CDR3 covers 16 residues. Trimming cost V 5 bases and J 7 bases; bases outside gene matches: 10. Germline V gene sequence: CDR1 LNHDA, CDR2 SQIVND (reference sequence).

Note on this clone: This sequence is one base from a far larger clone and is likely a read error. V gene TRBV4-2 combines with J gene TRBJ1-1; D is unclear. Trimming stripped 3 bases from V and 3 bases from J, with 5 bases between. This CDR3 contains 12 residues. Germline CDR1 and CDR2: LGHNA and YNFKEQ. CDR3 region: CASSQVDTEAFF. For the CDR3, the DNA is TGTGCCAGCAGCCAGGTGGACACTGAAGCTTTCTTT.

This clone showed up many times. J is TRBJ2-5 and V is TRBV28, with a tentative D call TRBD1 (6 bases). Looked up from germline, CDR1 is MDHEN and CDR2 is SYDVKM. V was shortened by 4 bases and J by 4 bases, with 16 bases between the two germline ends. The CDR3 has 15 residues. CDR3 nucleotide sequence: TGTGCCAGCAGTTACCGGGACACGTATGGAGAGACCCAGTACTTC. It translates to CASSYRDTYGETQYF.

This chain uses TRBV23-1 with TRBJ1-5; possibly TRBD1 for D (5 bases). TRBV23-1 is annotated as an ORF whose role is uncertain. The CDR3 length is 11 residues. Trimming shortened V by 4 bases and J by 14 bases, and 12 bases separated the two germline ends. Here the CDR3 reads CASSPQGVEHF. In DNA form, the CDR3 reads TGCGCCAGCAGTCCCCAGGGAGTAGAGCATTTT.

V usage is TRBV30 and J usage is TRBJ1-6; D uncertain. Trimming removed 2 bases at V and 9 bases at J, with 8 bases between. Germline-derived CDR1 and CDR2 are GTSNPN and SVGIG (reference sequence). The length of the CDR3 is 12 residues. CDR3 nucleotide sequence: TGTGCCTGGAGTAATCCGGGTTCACCCCTCCACTTT. Amino acids: CAWSNPGSPLHF.

This chain connects TRBV6-1 to TRBJ1-2; 11 bases are shared with TRBD1. The V gene's germline CDR1 is MNHNS and CDR2 SASEGT. The V segment lost 5 bases and the J segment 3 bases; nucleotides outside the gene matches: 8. The CDR3 consists of 16 residues. CDR3 loop: CASSKGTGGGDYGYTF. Written as DNA, the CDR3 is TGTGCCAGCAGTAAAGGGACAGGGGGAGGGGACTATGGCTACACCTTC.

Concerning this clone: This CDR3 is also generated by other DNA sequences in the sample. The chain joins TRBV5-8 to TRBJ2-7, with TRBD2 matching over 11 bases. V gave up 2 bases and J gave up 7 bases; unmatched junction bases: 5. This CDR3 contains 14 residues. Germline V lookup: CDR1 SGHTS, CDR2 YDEGEE. The chain's CDR3 is CASSLGLAGREQYF. The CDR3 nucleotides are TGTGCCAGCAGCTTAGGACTAGCGGGCCGGGAGCAGTACTTC.

The chain couples TRBV2 to TRBJ2-2, with unresolved D. V gave up 7 bases and J gave up 5 bases, with 17 bases separating them. Looked up from germline, CDR1 is SNHLY and CDR2 is FYNNEI. This CDR3 region has 15 residues. The CDR3 sequence is CASNFGGVGTGELFF. In DNA form, the CDR3 reads TGTGCCAGCAACTTCGGTGGCGTCGGGACCGGGGAGCTGTTTTTT.

The rearrangement links TRBV29-1 to TRBJ2-3, with 8 bases matching TRBD2. V trimming: 3 bases; J trimming: 4 bases; junction bases outside the gene matches: 6. CDR3 length: 14 amino acids. Germline V gene lookup returns CDR1 SQVTM and CDR2 ANQGSEA. The CDR3 protein is CSVDSAGGADTQYF. The CDR3 nucleotides read TGCAGCGTTGATAGTGCGGGAGGTGCAGATACGCAGTATTTT.

The chain has TRBV7-2 and TRBJ2-7; D may be TRBD2 (5 bases). Trimming pared 1 base from V and 9 bases from J, leaving 10 bases between. The CDR3 loop spans 12 amino acids. CDR1 is SGHTA and CDR2 is FQGNSA in the germline V gene. This CDR3 reads CASSLEASLQYF. The CDR3 region has the DNA TGTGCCAGCAGCTTAGAGGCTAGCTTGCAGTACTTC.

On this clone: A much larger clonotype is one base distant, so this may be a read error. This chain links TRBV6-4 with TRBJ1-1; 7 bases fit TRBD1. The CDR3 runs 14 residues. The germline gives CDR1 MRHNA, CDR2 SNTAGT. The CDR3 spells CANSDSIETGRAFF. The CDR3 coding sequence is TGTGCCAACAGTGACTCGATTGAGACAGGGAGAGCTTTCTTT.

J is TRBJ2-7 and V is TRBV6-4; D call uncertain. Trimming took off 8 bases at V and 4 bases at J, with 0 bases between the two ends. CDR3 length: 8 amino acids. Germline V gives CDR1 MRHNA, CDR2 SNTAGT. The CDR3, as DNA: TGTGCCAGCTACGAGCAGTACTTC. Its protein product is CASYEQYF.

This clone came up a few times. V gene TRBV9 combines with J gene TRBJ1-3; 9 nucleotides line up with TRBD1. The J segment lost 0 bases and the V segment lost 3 bases, leaving 1 base of the junction unmatched. The CDR3 sequence is 15 residues long. Germline loops: CDR1 SGDLS, CDR2 YYNGEE. The CDR3 protein is CASSGTGDSGNTIYF. CDR3 nucleotide sequence: TGTGCCAGCAGCGGGACAGGGGACTCTGGAAACACCATATATTTT.

This clone was counted between two and nine times. The J gene is TRBJ1-1, the V gene TRBV29-1; no reliable D call. In germline, CDR1 is SQVTM, CDR2 ANQGSEA. The CDR3 length is 12 residues. Trimming left V 7 bases short and J 1 base short, with 10 bases between. The CDR3 spells CSDWRQNTEAFF. The CDR3 DNA is TGCAGCGATTGGCGACAGAACACTGAAGCTTTCTTT.

This chain links TRBV11-2 with TRBJ1-3; possible D gene TRBD1, 6 bases. The V gene lost 5 bases and the J gene lost 6 bases, with 14 bases spanning the gap. This CDR3 spans 14 amino acids. Per germline, CDR1 SGHAT and CDR2 FQNNGV. Here the CDR3 DNA reads TGTGCCAGCAGCCGGAACAGGGTTCCAAACACCATATATTTT. Translated, it gives CASSRNRVPNTIYF.

J is TRBJ2-3 and V is TRBV27; D gene uncertain. Germline V lookup: CDR1 MNHEY, CDR2 SMNVEV (reference sequence). Trimming removed 8 bases from V and 1 base from J, with 10 bases in between. The CDR3 runs 13 residues. CDR3: CASGWAGTDTQYF. CDR3 DNA sequence: TGTGCCAGCGGGTGGGCCGGCACAGATACGCAGTATTTT.

This clone was detected a few times. The chain carries TRBV27 and TRBJ2-7; 11 bases align to TRBD1. V dropped 4 bases and J dropped 6; count of bases not matched to a gene: 5. CDR1 MNHEY and CDR2 SMNVEV come from the germline V gene (reference sequence). The CDR3 is made up of 14 amino acids. CDR3 sequence reads: CASSSPGQGVEQYF. The CDR3 DNA reads TGTGCCAGCAGTTCGCCGGGACAGGGGGTCGAGCAGTACTTC.

This clone turned up a few times. V and J are TRBV5-1 and TRBJ2-2, with D possibly TRBD2 on 5 matching bases. This CDR3 has 12 amino acids. In germline, CDR1 is SGHRS, CDR2 YFSETQ. The CDR3 loop reads CVSTSGTGELFF. The CDR3 DNA sequence: TGCGTCAGTACCTCGGGGACCGGGGAGCTGTTTTTT.

Only one count was recorded for this clone. The gene calls are TRBV7-3 and TRBJ2-2; D not certain. V lost 2 bases and J lost 6, with 10 bases in between. CDR1 is SGHTA and CDR2 is FQGTGA in the germline V gene. The CDR3 spans 14 residues. For the CDR3, the DNA is TGTGCCAGCAGCTTAGGGCCCCCCCCCGGGGAGCTGTTTTTT. Translated: CASSLGPPPGELFF.

The rearrangement uses TRBV9 and TRBJ2-2, with 10 bases that match TRBD2. Losses at the gene ends were 3 bases for V and 6 bases for J; bases not matched to a gene: 14. The CDR3 has 18 residues. Germline values: CDR1 SGDLS, CDR2 YYNGEE. CDR3 residues: CASSAGSGRSEVAGELFF. DNA for the CDR3: TGTGCCAGCAGCGCCGGTAGCGGGAGGTCCGAGGTCGCCGGGGAGCTGTTTTTT.

The chain carries TRBV15 and TRBJ1-1; D might be TRBD1 (5 bases). CDR3 size: 15 residues. Per the germline V gene, CDR1 is LNHNV and CDR2 is YYDKDF (reference sequence). The ends were cut back, 1 base at V and 1 base at J, with 10 bases in the middle. CDR3 in DNA: TGTGCCACCAGCAGAGCATGGGGGGAGAACACTGAAGCTTTCTTT. Translated, it gives CATSRAWGENTEAFF.

The chain uses TRBV2 and TRBJ1-6; no reliable D call. With 4 bases removed from V and 13 bases from J, the gap between germline ends came to 20 bases. Germline V gene data show CDR1 as SNHLY and CDR2 as FYNNEI. The CDR3 is made up of 15 amino acids. The CDR3 nucleotides read TGTGCCAGCAGTGTAGAGGGTATCATCGGTCTCCCCCTCCACTTT. Protein sequence: CASSVEGIIGLPLHF.

This clone turned up a few times. The CDR3 region is CASSLDDPGLYGYTF. DNA for the CDR3: TGTGCCAGCAGCTTAGATGACCCAGGGCTCTATGGCTACACCTTC. The genes are TRBV11-2 and TRBJ1-2, with TRBD1 as a possible D gene (5 bases). The V end lost 0 bases, the J end lost 4 bases, and 12 bases lay between the germline ends. From germline, CDR1 is SGHAT and CDR2 FQNNGV. This CDR3 has 15 amino acids.

The chain links TRBV2 to TRBJ2-7; D is possibly TRBD1 (5 bases). Between the trimmed V and J ends, which lost 8 bases and 7 bases, there was a span of 15 bases. CDR3 length equals 12 residues. Per the germline V gene, CDR1 is SNHLY and CDR2 is FYNNEI. The CDR3 sequence is CASLVTGSEQYF. The CDR3 nucleotides are TGTGCCAGCCTCGTAACAGGTTCTGAGCAGTACTTC.

V usage is TRBV7-9 and J usage is TRBJ2-1, with TRBD1 identical over 9 bases. J lost 6 bases, V lost 5 bases, and 11 bases had no gene match. The CDR3 contains 16 residues. Germline-derived CDR1 and CDR2 are SEHNR and FQNEAQ (reference sequence). The CDR3 loop is CASSPATGGMRNEQFF. CDR3 DNA: TGTGCCAGCAGCCCCGCGACAGGGGGAATGCGCAATGAGCAGTTCTTC.

The chain uses TRBV19 and TRBJ1-2; 8 nucleotides line up with TRBD1. V was clipped by 5 bases and J by 4 bases; unmatched bases: 9. Looked up from germline, CDR1 is LNHDA and CDR2 is SQIVND (reference sequence). The CDR3 length is 15 residues. CDR3 sequence (DNA): TGTGCCAGTAGTGCCTTGACAGGGGCGATCTATGGCTACACCTTC. This gives the protein CASSALTGAIYGYTF.

This sequence joins TRBV28 and TRBJ1-1, with D perhaps TRBD1 (5 bases). Germline CDR1 MDHEN, CDR2 SYDVKM. The CDR3 covers 15 residues. V shed 3 bases and J shed 1 base, with 12 bases lying between them. The chain's CDR3 is CASSLFGASNTEAFF. CDR3 DNA: TGTGCCAGCAGTTTGTTCGGGGCCTCGAACACTGAAGCTTTCTTT. Using reference TRBV28 and TRBJ1-1 for the parts outside the CDR3, the full variable domain is DVKVTQSSRYLVKRTGEKVFLECVQDMDHENMFWYRQDPGLGLRLIYFSYDVKMKEKGDIPEGYSVSREKKERFSLILESASTNQTSMYLCASSLFGASNTEAFFGQGTRLTVV.